The 18 T cell receptor beta chains presented below share a single source sample, sequenced in a study of CD8 T cells in Susac syndrome. The RNA, about 0.45 to 1 ug, was put through reverse transcription using random hexamers. TCRdb reprocessed the immunoSEQ multiplex PCR reads with MiXCR, giving one entry per CDR3 protein. Of under 200,000 distinct CDR3 sequences listed, roughly 95% are singletons. The sequenced sample consisted of CD4+ T cells from PBMCs. These receptor sequences come from a human donor with Susac syndrome.

This chain connects TRBV20-1 to TRBJ1-5; no firm D call. Trimming cost V 2 bases and J 5 bases, with 7 bases left between them. Per germline, CDR1 DFQATT and CDR2 SNEGSKA (reference sequence). This CDR3 region has 12 residues. The CDR3 bases are TGCAGTGCTAGATTTTTGGATCAGCCCCAGCATTTT. Its translation: CSARFLDQPQHF.

This chain's CDR3 is CASSDRGYAYEQYF. The CDR3 DNA reads as TGTGCCAGCTCCGACAGGGGGTACGCCTACGAGCAGTACTTC. The rearrangement links TRBV2 to TRBJ2-7; the match to TRBD1 covers 9 bases. Germline CDR1 reads SNHLY; CDR2 reads FYNNEI. J gave up 2 bases and V 8 bases, and 7 bases lay outside the gene matches. This CDR3 region has 14 residues.

The chain uses TRBV15 and TRBJ2-3; D not resolved. Trimming removed 0 bases from V and 4 bases from J, with 5 bases in between. The CDR3 length is 13 residues. Germline V CDR1 and CDR2: LNHNV, YYDKDF (reference sequence). The CDR3 nucleotides are TGTGCCACCAGCAGAGATAGGCCAGATACGCAGTATTTT. This codes for CATSRDRPDTQYF.

The V and J genes are TRBV30 and TRBJ1-3; D possibly corresponds to TRBD1 (6 bases). CDR1 and CDR2 from the germline V gene are GTSNPN and SVGIG (reference sequence). Between the trimmed V and J ends, which lost 1 base and 0 bases, there was a span of 10 bases. The CDR3 totals 15 residues. CDR3 in amino acids: CAWSGQDLSGNTIYF. The CDR3 DNA is TGTGCCTGGAGTGGACAGGACCTCTCTGGAAACACCATATATTTT.

The CDR3 DNA sequence: TGCGCCAGCACGCAGGGCGGGAGCTCCTACGAGCAGTACTTC. Protein sequence: CASTQGGSSYEQYF. This chain uses TRBV5-1 with TRBJ2-7; 7 nucleotides match TRBD2. CDR3 size: 14 residues. V gave up 6 bases and J gave up 0 bases; unmatched junction bases: 6. The germline gives CDR1 SGHRS, CDR2 YFSETQ. Together with reference TRBV5-1 and TRBJ2-7, the CDR3 gives the full variable domain: KAGVTQTPRYLIKTRGQQVTLSCSPISGHRSVSWYQQTPGQGLQFLFEYFSETQRNKGNFPGRFSGRQFSNSRSEMNVSTLELGDSALYLCASTQGGSSYEQYFGPGTRLTVT.

The chain joins TRBV6-1 to TRBJ1-5; a possible D gene is TRBD1 (6 bases). Looked up from germline, CDR1 is MNHNS and CDR2 is SASEGT. This CDR3 is built from 17 residues. Trimming took off 7 bases at V and 5 bases at J, with 24 bases between the two ends. The CDR3: CASNPLGGLGADQPQHF. CDR3 nucleotide sequence: TGTGCCAGCAATCCACTGGGGGGCCTGGGTGCCGATCAGCCCCAGCATTTT.

V is TRBV11-1 and J is TRBJ1-5; TRBD1 is a possible D gene (6 bases). This CDR3 comprises 13 residues. The V and J ends lost 5 bases and 5 bases respectively, with 10 bases between them. Germline V gene sequence: CDR1 SGHAT, CDR2 FQDESV (reference sequence). CDR3 in amino acids: CASSTDSYQPQHF. The CDR3 nucleotides are TGTGCCAGCAGCACGGACAGTTATCAGCCCCAGCATTTT. The full variable domain, completed using reference TRBV11-1 and TRBJ1-5, is EAEVAQSPRYKITEKSQAVAFWCDPISGHATLYWYRQILGQGPELLVQFQDESVVDDSQLPKDRFSAERLKGVDSTLKIQPAELGDSAMYLCASSTDSYQPQHFGDGTRLSIL.

In the case of this clonotype: One junction end disagrees with the germline gene, perhaps due to a read error. The V gene is TRBV29-1, the J gene TRBJ2-1, with 9 bases matching TRBD1. Germline V CDR1 and CDR2: SQVTM, ANQGSEA. The CDR3 sequence is 12 residues long. CDR3 region: CSGGTGNNGQFF. The CDR3 DNA reads TGCAGCGGGGGGACAGGGAACAATGGGCAGTTCTTC.

This chain connects TRBV29-1 to TRBJ2-1; 9 bases align to TRBD2. The germline CDR1 and CDR2 sequences are SQVTM and ANQGSEA. The CDR3 runs to 13 residues. The ends lost 5 bases at V and 8 bases at J; junction bases unmatched: 7. CDR3 residues: CSVFSGSLDEQFF. CDR3 nucleotide sequence: TGCAGCGTTTTTAGCGGGAGTCTCGATGAGCAGTTCTTC.

The chain uses TRBV15 and TRBJ1-6; the D gene is possibly TRBD1 (5 bases). Germline lookup yields CDR1 LNHNV and CDR2 YYDKDF (reference sequence). The CDR3 is 16 amino acids. With 1 base removed from V and 5 bases from J, the gap between germline ends came to 12 bases. CDR3 in DNA: TGTGCCACCAGCAGAGCCCGGGACCTCCATAATTCACCCCTCCACTTT. This codes for CATSRARDLHNSPLHF.

The chain combines TRBV7-9 with TRBJ1-1; D unresolved. The V gene's germline CDR1 is SEHNR and CDR2 FQNEAQ (reference sequence). With 5 bases removed from V and 11 bases from J, the gap between germline ends came to 15 bases. The CDR3 contains 12 residues. Written as DNA, the CDR3 is TGTGCCAGCAGCCTCCGGGAGTCACCCGCTTTCTTT. It translates to CASSLRESPAFF.

This clonotype was counted once. The CDR3 region has the DNA TGTGCCAGCAGTCAGGCTCGGGAGGGATACAATGAGCAGTTCTTC. Its protein product is CASSQAREGYNEQFF. The chain joins TRBV25-1 to TRBJ2-1, with 8 positions matching TRBD2. The CDR3 extends over 15 amino acids. The V gene's germline CDR1 is MGHDK and CDR2 SYGVNS. The V gene end was trimmed by 5 bases and the J gene end by 4 bases; junction bases not matched to a gene: 7.

V is TRBV28 and J is TRBJ2-5; 10 bases agree with TRBD1. The CDR3 is 16 residues long. The trim removed 6 bases at V and 5 bases at J, leaving 12 bases unmatched. CDR1 and CDR2 (germline): MDHEN, SYDVKM. The CDR3 loop reads CASRDNADRGLETQYF. The CDR3 DNA is TGTGCCAGCAGAGACAACGCCGACAGGGGGCTGGAGACCCAGTACTTC.

This chain joins TRBV11-2 and TRBJ2-1, with D perhaps matching TRBD1 (6 bases). There are 15 residues in the CDR3. V was cut by 1 base and J by 7 bases, with 14 bases left in between. CDR1 is SGHAT, CDR2 FQNNGV, per germline. DNA of the CDR3: TGTGCCAGCAGCTTAGTGCTTGGGCAGGGGAATGAGCAGTTCTTC. Encoded protein: CASSLVLGQGNEQFF.

This clonotype occurred once. The chain has TRBV7-9 and TRBJ2-3; D not certain. Germline V CDR1 and CDR2: SEHNR, FQNEAQ (reference sequence). V lost 5 bases, J lost 8 bases, and 26 bases lay in between. The CDR3 is 17 amino acids. The CDR3 bases are TGTGCCAGCAGCCAACTACCCGGACCCGGGCGTACCGGTACGCAGTATTTT. Its protein product is CASSQLPGPGRTGTQYF.

The chain joins TRBV5-1 to TRBJ2-3; the match to TRBD2 covers 9 bases. The junction had 5 bases not matched to a gene; V was cut back by 4 bases and J by 5 bases. Per germline, CDR1 SGHRS and CDR2 YFSETQ. The CDR3 has 14 amino acids. The CDR3 nucleotides are TGCGCCAGCAGCCGCGGGGGGGCGGAAGATACGCAGTATTTT. Translating gives CASSRGGAEDTQYF.

The gene calls are TRBV9 and TRBJ2-1; TRBD1 matches at 8 bases. The CDR3 runs 13 residues. J gave up 5 bases and V 3 bases, and 1 base lay outside the gene matches. The germline V gene encodes CDR1 SGDLS and CDR2 YYNGEE. The CDR3: CASSADRDNEQFF. In DNA, the CDR3 is TGTGCCAGCAGCGCGGACAGGGACAATGAGCAGTTCTTC.

The chain employs TRBV29-1 and TRBJ2-6; D not resolved. Germline V lookup: CDR1 SQVTM, CDR2 ANQGSEA. The V gene lost 5 bases and the J gene lost 0 bases, with 14 bases spanning the gap. This CDR3 contains 16 residues. CDR3 residues: CSVPLGGVSGANVLTF. In DNA form, the CDR3 reads TGCAGCGTTCCTCTAGGTGGCGTCTCTGGGGCCAACGTCCTGACTTTC.